The clone carrying this T cell receptor beta chain was seen a handful of times. Its antigen is still unknown. This sample is part of a study of T-cell reconstitution after alpha-beta-depleted transplantation in children. General observations from the study: Day-60 TCRbeta diversity that was high in some patients was derived from surviving recipient T cells and thymic progenitors. After one year, T-cell counts and TCRbeta diversity mostly came from new T cells. Several hundred rapidly expanded clones from non-depleted graft cells reportedly supplied alpha-beta T cells about two months post-transplant.

The germline V and J ends were trimmed by 1 base and 4 bases, with 8 bases remaining between them. CDR3 length equals 15 residues. Germline loops: CDR1 LNHNV, CDR2 YYDKDF (reference sequence). For TCRbeta, the library was prepared with unique molecular identifiers. TCRdb re-derived calls from the PCR reads in MiXCR, one entry per CDR3 protein. Of over 45,000 distinct CDR3 sequences listed, about 9.3% are singletons. This clonotype originated in a male patient under 10 years old who had a stem cell transplant for chronic granulomatous disease, so the T cells may come from the graft donor. The specimen comprised PBMCs, mostly from graft donor cells, sampled 60 days after TCRalphabeta/CD19-depleted stem cell transplant. V and J are TRBV15 and TRBJ1-6; D perhaps matches TRBD1 (5 bases). The chain's CDR3 is CATSRGQSYNSPLHF. CDR3 DNA sequence: TGTGCCACCAGCAGAGGACAGTCGTATAATTCACCCCTCCACTTT.